This T cell receptor beta chain was found in a study of post-analysis software for immune sequencing data (dated by TCRdb to the mid-2010s). Context from the whole study: Disease courses on record covered relapsing-remitting, secondary progressive and progressive-relapsing multiple sclerosis, though some patients had no subtype annotation. The patient repertoires were set against under 12 previously published healthy control repertoires from donors whose ages ranged from roughly 6 to 27 years. A subset of samples was prepared in parallel using single-end sample barcoding, then pooled and co-amplified after Illumina adapter ligation.

Sequences SEHNR (CDR1) and FQNEAQ (CDR2) are obtained from the germline V gene (reference sequence). Inclusive of the bounding cysteine and phenylalanine, the CDR3 is 12 residues long. The only DNA kept is the CDR3, 36 bases in frame from the first base. V gives up 4 bases and J gives up 9 bases, and the segment between their germline ends measures 13 bases. As for this clonotype: No cognate antigen has been identified for it. No qualities accompany the bases; no much larger clone lies one base away.

The method was PCR. Sequencing took place on an Illumina HiSeq 2500. To reduce PCR and sequencing biases, unique molecular identifiers were incorporated into the TCR beta cDNA libraries. Per 1 to 10 million input T cells, approximately 500,000 cDNA molecules were obtained, such that each molecule approximated one T cell. The patient libraries were prepared and sequenced with the same protocol used for the earlier healthy control dataset. Within a given batch, samples were prepared together, multiplexed and sequenced on the same HiSeq lane. In the authors' own workflow: MIGEC handled the raw barcoded reads, throwing out single-read molecular identifier groups before consensus assembly and CDR3 extraction. Clonotype tables were post-analysed with VDJtools, and diversity was normalized by down-sampling all datasets to the smallest sample size. Repertoire overlap clustering matched CDR3 amino acid but not nucleotide sequences to correct batch-related cross-sample contamination. The raw public data were reprocessed by TCRdb itself: fastp quality trimming at Q25, MiXCR clonotype calling, in-frame beta chains only. Duplicate CDR3 protein sequences are folded into a single record with the most common DNA and genes. TCRdb assigned the V and J calls; the authors' analysis was not used. The sample has fewer than 700,000 distinct CDR3 sequences on record, around 44% of them singletons. More than 1.5% of the sample lies in the top ten.

To demonstrate the VDJtools post-analysis software, the study profiled TCR beta repertoires from the peripheral blood of about 13 young patients with multiple sclerosis. The multiple sclerosis patients were children and adolescents between roughly 6 and 16 years of age. Paper-wide results and their limitations: Direct clustering with F measure showed strong co-clustering of samples prepared in the same batch, prompting a batch-effect correction. Multiple sclerosis patients had significantly lower normalized Chao1 diversity than controls, a result that suggests substantial peripheral T-cell clonal expansion. Significantly higher frequencies in patients than in controls were found for about 5 TRBV segments, including TRBV5-6, TRBV5-1 and TRBV20-1. The multiple sclerosis patient group was slightly younger than the control group.

This receptor was taken from a girl under 18 with multiple sclerosis. The chain is made from TRBV7-9 and TRBJ2-7; the D gene identity is not certain. The material sequenced was blood. The CDR3 is CASSSLVPWQYF. The nucleotides are TGTGCCAGCAGCTCCCTGGTCCCCTGGCAGTACTTC.